The clone carrying this T cell receptor beta chain showed up just a few times. This sample was taken from a study of molecular identifiers for immune sequencing clone quantification. One entry per CDR3 protein results from TCRdb running MiXCR on the PCR reads. The sample records around 320,000 distinct CDR3 sequences, roughly a quarter being singletons. A CD8+CD4-CCR7+CD45RA+ gate was used to sort naive CD8 T cells. Trimming took off 3 bases at V and 4 bases at J, with 21 bases between the two ends. CDR3 length equals 17 residues. The germline V gene encodes CDR1 MRHNA and CDR2 SNTAGT. The chain uses TRBV6-4 and TRBJ1-2; D uncertain. This clonotype was obtained from a human donor in good health. Some libraries in this study had Jurkat cell RNA spiked in. Source material: naive CD8+ T cells from blood, with Jurkat cell RNA spiked in. Specified subset: FACS-sorted CD8+CD4-CCR7+CD45RA+ naive T cells. Here the CDR3 reads CASSDRPNPLVSYGYTF. The CDR3 bases are TGTGCCAGCAGTGATCGCCCGAACCCACTGGTTTCCTATGGCTACACCTTC.